One sample yielded the 7 T cell receptor beta chains listed below, sequenced in a study of cytomegalovirus exposure and HLA in healthy donors (dated by TCRdb to 2016 to 2017). Libraries were built with the immunoSEQ multiplex PCR assay. The multiplex PCR relied on a mix of 60 forward primers for TCR Vbeta segments and 13 reverse primers for TCR Jbeta segments. TCRdb limited this immuneACCESS table to in-frame rearrangements with V and J called. A share of clones is missing; checked studies link under half to unresolved V genes, and the rest is unexplained. The table of this sample itemizes approximately 170,000 clones. In total, the top ten clones hold 0.7% to 0.8% of the sample. Sequencing was carried out using PBMCs. The receptors come from a woman between 18 and 30 years old in good health and CMV-seropositive.

The chain carries TRBV2 and TRBJ2-5, with D maybe TRBD2 (6 bases). Trimming pared 7 bases from V and 0 bases from J, leaving 12 bases between. The CDR3 covers 14 residues. CDR1 is SNHLY, CDR2 FYNNEI, per germline. CDR3 sequence reads: CASKKGGYQETQYF. The CDR3 region has the DNA TGTGCCAGCAAAAAGGGAGGATACCAAGAGACCCAGTACTTC.

The chain joins TRBV2 to TRBJ2-2; 8 positions agree with TRBD1. This CDR3 has 15 amino acids. From germline, CDR1 is SNHLY and CDR2 FYNNEI. V was pared by 7 bases and J by 0 bases, with 4 bases of the junction left unmatched. The CDR3 DNA reads TGTGCCAGCAACAAACAGGGGGCGAACACCGGGGAGCTGTTTTTT. Translation: CASNKQGANTGELFF.

The V call is TRBV6-6, the J call TRBJ2-5, with D uncertain. From germline, CDR1 is MNHNY and CDR2 SVGAGI (reference sequence). The germline V and J ends were trimmed by 7 bases and 2 bases, with 11 bases remaining between them. This CDR3 comprises 13 residues. CDR3 nucleotides: TGTGCCAGCAAGTCGGGTCTTCAAGAGACCCAGTACTTC. It specifies CASKSGLQETQYF.

The chain links TRBV5-1 to TRBJ1-3; 11 bases align to TRBD1. The CDR3 has 21 residues. The V gene end was trimmed by 4 bases and the J gene end by 4 bases; junction bases not matched to a gene: 22. Per germline, CDR1 SGHRS and CDR2 YFSETQ. The CDR3 protein is CASSVRIALPGQGVGGNTIYF. Here the CDR3 DNA reads TGCGCCAGCAGCGTTCGAATAGCTCTGCCGGGACAGGGGGTCGGCGGAAACACCATATATTTT. Looking up the rest from reference TRBV5-1 and TRBJ1-3 gives the full variable domain: KAGVTQTPRYLIKTRGQQVTLSCSPISGHRSVSWYQQTPGQGLQFLFEYFSETQRNKGNFPGRFSGRQFSNSRSEMNVSTLELGDSALYLCASSVRIALPGQGVGGNTIYFGEGSWLTVV.

This chain links TRBV9 with TRBJ1-3; the match to TRBD1 covers 7 bases. This CDR3 is 15 amino acids long. Trimming removed 4 bases from V and 4 bases from J; junction bases left unmatched: 8. The germline V gene has CDR1 SGDLS and CDR2 YYNGEE. CDR3 in amino acids: CASSPTTGSGNTIYF. The CDR3 region has the DNA TGTGCCAGCAGCCCGACGACAGGGTCGGGAAACACCATATATTTT. Full variable domain (missing parts from reference TRBV9 and TRBJ1-3): DSGVTQTPKHLITATGQRVTLRCSPRSGDLSVYWYQQSLDQGLQFLIQYYNGEERAKGNILERFSAQQFPDLHSELNLSSLELGDSALYFCASSPTTGSGNTIYFGEGSWLTVV.

The chain has TRBV4-1 and TRBJ1-2, with 8 bases that match TRBD1. V trimming: 2 bases; J trimming: 6 bases; junction bases outside the gene matches: 2. The CDR3 is 13 residues long. Germline assignment: CDR1 MGHRA and CDR2 YSYEKL. Here the CDR3 reads CASSQPTGDGYTF. The CDR3 DNA follows: TGCGCCAGCAGCCAACCGACAGGGGATGGCTACACCTTC.

V is TRBV9 and J is TRBJ2-2; weak D call: TRBD2 (5 bases). The CDR3 covers 16 residues. Trimming took 0 bases from V and 5 from J, leaving 14 bases between them. From germline, CDR1 is SGDLS and CDR2 YYNGEE. Here the CDR3 reads CASSVGEGHKTGELFF. Here the CDR3 DNA reads TGTGCCAGCAGCGTAGGTGAGGGCCACAAGACCGGGGAGCTGTTTTTT. Full variable domain (rest looked up from reference TRBV9 and TRBJ2-2): DSGVTQTPKHLITATGQRVTLRCSPRSGDLSVYWYQQSLDQGLQFLIQYYNGEERAKGNILERFSAQQFPDLHSELNLSSLELGDSALYFCASSVGEGHKTGELFFGEGSRLTVL.